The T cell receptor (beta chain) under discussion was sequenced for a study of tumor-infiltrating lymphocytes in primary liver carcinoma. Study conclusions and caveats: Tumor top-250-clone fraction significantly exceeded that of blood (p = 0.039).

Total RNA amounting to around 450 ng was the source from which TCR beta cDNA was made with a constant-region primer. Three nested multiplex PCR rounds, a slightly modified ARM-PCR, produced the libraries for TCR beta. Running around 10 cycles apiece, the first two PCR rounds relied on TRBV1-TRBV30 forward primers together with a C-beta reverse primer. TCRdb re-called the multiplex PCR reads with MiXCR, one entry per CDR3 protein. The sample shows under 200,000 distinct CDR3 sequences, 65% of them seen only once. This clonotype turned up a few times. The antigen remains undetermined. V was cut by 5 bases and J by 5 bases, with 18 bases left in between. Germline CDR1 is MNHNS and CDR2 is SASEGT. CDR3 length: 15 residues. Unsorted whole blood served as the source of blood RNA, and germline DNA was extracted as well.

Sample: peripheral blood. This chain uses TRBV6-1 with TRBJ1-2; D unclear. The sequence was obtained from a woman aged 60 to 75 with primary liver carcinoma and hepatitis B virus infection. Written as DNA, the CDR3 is TGTGCCAGCAGTATCCGGACCGCGGCGGTATATGGCTACACCTTC. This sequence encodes CASSIRTAAVYGYTF.